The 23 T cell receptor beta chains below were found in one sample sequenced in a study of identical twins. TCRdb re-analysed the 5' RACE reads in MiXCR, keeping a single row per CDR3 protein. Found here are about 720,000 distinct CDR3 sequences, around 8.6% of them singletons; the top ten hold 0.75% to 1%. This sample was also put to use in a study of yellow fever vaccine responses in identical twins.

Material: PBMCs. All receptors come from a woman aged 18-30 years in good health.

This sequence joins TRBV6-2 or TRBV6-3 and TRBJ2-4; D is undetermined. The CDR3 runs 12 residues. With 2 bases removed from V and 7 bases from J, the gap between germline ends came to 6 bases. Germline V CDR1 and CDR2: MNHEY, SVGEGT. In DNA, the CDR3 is TGTGCCAGCAGTTACAGTTTTAACATTCAGTACTTC. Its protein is CASSYSFNIQYF.

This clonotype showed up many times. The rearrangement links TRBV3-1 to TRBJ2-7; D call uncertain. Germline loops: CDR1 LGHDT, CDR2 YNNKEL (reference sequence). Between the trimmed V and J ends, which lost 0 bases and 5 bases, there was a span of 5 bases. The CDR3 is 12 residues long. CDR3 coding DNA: TGTGCCAGCAGCCAAGAAAAGAACGAGCAGTACTTC. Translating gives CASSQEKNEQYF.

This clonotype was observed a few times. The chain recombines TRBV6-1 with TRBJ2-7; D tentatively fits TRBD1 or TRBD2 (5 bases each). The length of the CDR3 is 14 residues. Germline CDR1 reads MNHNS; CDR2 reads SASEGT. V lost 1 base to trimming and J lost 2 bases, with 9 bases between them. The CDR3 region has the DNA TGTGCCAGCAGTGAAGGGGGACCCGCCTACGAGCAGTACTTC. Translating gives CASSEGGPAYEQYF.

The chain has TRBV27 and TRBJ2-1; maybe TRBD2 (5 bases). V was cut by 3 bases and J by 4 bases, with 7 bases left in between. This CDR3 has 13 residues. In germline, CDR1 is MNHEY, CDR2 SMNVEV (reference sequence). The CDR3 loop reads CASSLKRYNEQFF. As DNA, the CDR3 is TGTGCCAGCAGTTTGAAGCGGTACAATGAGCAGTTCTTC.

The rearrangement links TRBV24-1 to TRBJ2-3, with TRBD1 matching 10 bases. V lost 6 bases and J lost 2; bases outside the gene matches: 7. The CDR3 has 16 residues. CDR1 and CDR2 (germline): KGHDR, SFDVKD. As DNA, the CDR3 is TGTGCCACCAGTTCTGCCGGGACAGGGGACACAGATACGCAGTATTTT. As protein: CATSSAGTGDTDTQYF.

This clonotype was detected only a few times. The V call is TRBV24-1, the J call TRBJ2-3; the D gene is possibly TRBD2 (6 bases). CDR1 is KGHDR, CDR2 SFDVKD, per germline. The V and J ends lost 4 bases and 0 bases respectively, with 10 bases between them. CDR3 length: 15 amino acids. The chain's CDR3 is CATSDGGASTDTQYF. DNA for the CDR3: TGTGCCACCAGTGACGGCGGGGCAAGCACAGATACGCAGTATTTT.

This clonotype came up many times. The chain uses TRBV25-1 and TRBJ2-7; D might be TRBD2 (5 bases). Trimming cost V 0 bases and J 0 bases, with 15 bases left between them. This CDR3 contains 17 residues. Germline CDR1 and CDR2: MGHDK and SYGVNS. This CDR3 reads CASSEYPEGASSYEQYF. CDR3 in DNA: TGTGCCAGCAGTGAATACCCCGAGGGCGCAAGCTCCTACGAGCAGTACTTC.

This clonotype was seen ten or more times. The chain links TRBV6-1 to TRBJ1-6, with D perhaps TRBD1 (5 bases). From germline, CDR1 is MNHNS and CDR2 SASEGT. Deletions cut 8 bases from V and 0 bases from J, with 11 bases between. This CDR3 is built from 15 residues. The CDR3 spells CASFRGGSYNSPLHF. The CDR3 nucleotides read TGTGCCAGCTTCCGGGGGGGCTCCTATAATTCACCCCTCCACTTT.

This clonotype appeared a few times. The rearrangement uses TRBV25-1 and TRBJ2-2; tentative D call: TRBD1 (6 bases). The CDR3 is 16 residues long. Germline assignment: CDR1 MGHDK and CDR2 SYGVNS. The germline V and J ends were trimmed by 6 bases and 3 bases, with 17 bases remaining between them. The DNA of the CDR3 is TGTGCCAGCAGCCGAGTCGCAGGGGCGTACACCGGGGAGCTGTTTTTT. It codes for CASSRVAGAYTGELFF.

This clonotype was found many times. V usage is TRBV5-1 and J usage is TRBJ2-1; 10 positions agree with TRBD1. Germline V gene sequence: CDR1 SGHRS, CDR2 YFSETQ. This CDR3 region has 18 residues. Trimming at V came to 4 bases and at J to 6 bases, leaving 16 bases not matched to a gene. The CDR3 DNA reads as TGCGCCAGCAGCATTAACGTTCCGGGACAGGGGTTGGGCAATGAGCAGTTCTTC. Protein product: CASSINVPGQGLGNEQFF.

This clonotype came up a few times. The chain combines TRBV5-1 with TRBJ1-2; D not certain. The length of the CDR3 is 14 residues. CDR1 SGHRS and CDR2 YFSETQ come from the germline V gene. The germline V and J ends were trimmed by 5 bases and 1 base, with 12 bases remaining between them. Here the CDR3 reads CASRAGGSNYGYTF. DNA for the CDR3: TGCGCCAGCAGGGCCGGTGGGAGTAACTATGGCTACACCTTC.

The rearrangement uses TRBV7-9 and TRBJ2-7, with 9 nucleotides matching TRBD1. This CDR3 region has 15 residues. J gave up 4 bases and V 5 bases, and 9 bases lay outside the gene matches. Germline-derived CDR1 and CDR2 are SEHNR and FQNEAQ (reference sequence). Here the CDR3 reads CASSHPDRGGYEQYF. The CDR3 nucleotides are TGTGCCAGCAGCCACCCGGACAGGGGCGGTTACGAGCAGTACTTC.

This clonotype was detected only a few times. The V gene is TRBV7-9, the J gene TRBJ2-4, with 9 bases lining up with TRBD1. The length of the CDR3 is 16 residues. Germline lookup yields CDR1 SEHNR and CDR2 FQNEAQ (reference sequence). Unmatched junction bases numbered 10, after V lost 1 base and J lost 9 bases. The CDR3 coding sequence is TGTGCCAGCAGCTTAGGGGGACAGGGCGCCGTCGGCATTCAGTACTTC. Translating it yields CASSLGGQGAVGIQYF.

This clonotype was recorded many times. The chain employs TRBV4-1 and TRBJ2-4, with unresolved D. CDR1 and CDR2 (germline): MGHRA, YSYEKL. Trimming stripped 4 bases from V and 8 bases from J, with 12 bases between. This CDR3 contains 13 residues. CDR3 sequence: CASSLLESDIQYF. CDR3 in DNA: TGCGCCAGCAGCCTCCTAGAATCTGACATTCAGTACTTC.

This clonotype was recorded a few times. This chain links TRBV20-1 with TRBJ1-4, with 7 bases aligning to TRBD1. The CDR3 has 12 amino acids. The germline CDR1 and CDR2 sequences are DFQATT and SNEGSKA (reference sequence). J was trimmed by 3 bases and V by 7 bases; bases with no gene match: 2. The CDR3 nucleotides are TGCAGTGTCAGGGGGGCTAATGAAAAACTGTTTTTT. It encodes CSVRGANEKLFF.

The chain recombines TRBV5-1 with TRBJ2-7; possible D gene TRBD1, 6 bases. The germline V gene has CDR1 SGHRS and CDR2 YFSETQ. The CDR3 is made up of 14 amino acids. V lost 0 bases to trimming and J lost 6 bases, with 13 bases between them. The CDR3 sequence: CASSLDSLQGEQYF. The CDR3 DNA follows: TGCGCCAGCAGCTTGGATTCCTTACAGGGCGAGCAGTACTTC.

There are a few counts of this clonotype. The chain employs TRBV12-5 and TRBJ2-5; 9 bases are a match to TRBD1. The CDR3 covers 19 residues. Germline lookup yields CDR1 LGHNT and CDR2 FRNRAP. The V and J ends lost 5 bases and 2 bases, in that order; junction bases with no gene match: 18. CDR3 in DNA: TGTGCTAGTGGTCTCAACCCCGGGACAGGGACCCTCTTACAAGAGACCCAGTACTTC. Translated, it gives CASGLNPGTGTLLQETQYF.

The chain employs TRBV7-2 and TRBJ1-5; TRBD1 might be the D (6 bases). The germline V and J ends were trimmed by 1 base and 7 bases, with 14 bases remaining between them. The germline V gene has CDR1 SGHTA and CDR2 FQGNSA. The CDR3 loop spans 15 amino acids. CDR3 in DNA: TGTGCCAGCAGCTTAGGGTTGGGGGCCGCGCAGCCCCAGCATTTT. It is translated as CASSLGLGAAQPQHF. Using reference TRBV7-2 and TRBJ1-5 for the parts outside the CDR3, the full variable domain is GAGVSQSPSNKVTEKGKDVELRCDPISGHTALYWYRQSLGQGLEFLIYFQGNSAPDKSGLPSDRFSAERTGGSVSTLTIQRTQQEDSAVYLCASSLGLGAAQPQHFGDGTRLSIL.

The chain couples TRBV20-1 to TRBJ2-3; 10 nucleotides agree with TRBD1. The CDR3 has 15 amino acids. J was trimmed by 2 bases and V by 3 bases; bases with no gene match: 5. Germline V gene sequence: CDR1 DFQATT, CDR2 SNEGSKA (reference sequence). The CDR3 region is CSASGGQGLTDTQYF. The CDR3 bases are TGCAGTGCTAGTGGGGGACAGGGGCTCACAGATACGCAGTATTTT.

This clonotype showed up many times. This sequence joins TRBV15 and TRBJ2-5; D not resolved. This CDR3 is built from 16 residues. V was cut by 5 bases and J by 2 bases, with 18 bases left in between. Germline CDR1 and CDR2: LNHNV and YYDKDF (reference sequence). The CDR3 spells CATSRPDLTSQETQYF. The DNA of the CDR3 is TGTGCCACCAGCCGACCGGACCTCACTTCGCAAGAGACCCAGTACTTC.

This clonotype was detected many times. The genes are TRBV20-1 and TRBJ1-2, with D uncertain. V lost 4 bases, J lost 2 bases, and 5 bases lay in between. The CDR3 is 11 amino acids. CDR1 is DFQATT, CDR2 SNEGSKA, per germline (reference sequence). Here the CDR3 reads CSATDNYGYTF. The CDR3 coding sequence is TGCAGTGCTACAGACAACTATGGCTACACCTTC.

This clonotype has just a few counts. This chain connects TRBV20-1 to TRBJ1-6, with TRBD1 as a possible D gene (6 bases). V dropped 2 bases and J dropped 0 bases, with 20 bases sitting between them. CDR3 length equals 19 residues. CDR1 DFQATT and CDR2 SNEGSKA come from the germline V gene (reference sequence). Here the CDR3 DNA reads TGCAGTGCTAGACACAGGACAGTCACCAAGAGCTCCTATAATTCACCCCTCCACTTT. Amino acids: CSARHRTVTKSSYNSPLHF.

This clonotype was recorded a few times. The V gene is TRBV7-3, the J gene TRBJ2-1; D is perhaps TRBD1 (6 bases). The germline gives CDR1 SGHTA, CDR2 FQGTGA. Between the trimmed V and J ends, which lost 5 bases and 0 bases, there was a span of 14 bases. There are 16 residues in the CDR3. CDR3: CASSMYRVGSYNEQFF. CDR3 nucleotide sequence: TGTGCCAGCAGCATGTACAGGGTGGGCTCCTACAATGAGCAGTTCTTC.